These 27 T cell receptor beta chains were all obtained from the same sample, sequenced in a study of blood T cell repertoires in COVID-19. Sequencing was performed with immunoSEQ multiplex PCR; in TCRdb, only in-frame clones are kept and a portion is missing. The repertoire holds about 200,000 clones, with approximately 82% as singletons. Sequencing was performed on peripheral blood. These receptors were taken from a human donor in a cohort sampled during active COVID-19.

The chain has TRBV19 and TRBJ1-5; a possible D gene is TRBD1 (6 bases). This CDR3 region has 15 residues. In germline, CDR1 is LNHDA, CDR2 SQIVND (reference sequence). The germline V and J ends were trimmed by 7 bases and 0 bases, with 13 bases remaining between them. The CDR3 sequence is CASIRQVNSNQPQHF. CDR3 DNA: TGTGCCAGTATAAGACAGGTCAATAGCAATCAGCCCCAGCATTTT.

This chain uses TRBV5-5 with TRBJ1-2, with 7 bases fitting TRBD1. The CDR3 has 13 residues. Germline-derived CDR1 and CDR2 are SGHKS and YYEKEE (reference sequence). Trimming removed 1 base from V and 3 bases from J; junction bases left unmatched: 0. DNA of the CDR3: TGTGCCAGCAGCTTGACAGGGGACTATGGCTACACCTTC. This translates into CASSLTGDYGYTF.

This clone has just one count. The chain carries TRBV7-2 and TRBJ1-1, with D unresolved. CDR1 is SGHTA, CDR2 FQGNSA, per germline. The CDR3 covers 14 residues. V was trimmed by 5 bases and J by 3 bases, leaving 13 bases between them. CDR3 sequence reads: CASSAYSADTEAFF. The CDR3 DNA sequence: TGTGCCAGCAGCGCATATAGTGCGGACACTGAAGCTTTCTTT. Combining the CDR3 with reference TRBV7-2 and TRBJ1-1 gives the whole variable domain GAGVSQSPSNKVTEKGKDVELRCDPISGHTALYWYRQSLGQGLEFLIYFQGNSAPDKSGLPSDRFSAERTGGSVSTLTIQRTQQEDSAVYLCASSAYSADTEAFFGQGTRLTVV.

The genes are TRBV27 and TRBJ1-4; TRBD1 aligns across 9 bases. Germline CDR1 MNHEY, CDR2 SMNVEV (reference sequence). The CDR3 spans 15 residues. V dropped 1 base and J dropped 7; count of bases not matched to a gene: 4. The CDR3 sequence: CASSLLGQGSEKLFF. Written as DNA, the CDR3 is TGTGCCAGCAGTTTATTGGGACAGGGAAGTGAAAAACTGTTTTTT. The full variable domain, in which reference TRBV27 and TRBJ1-4 provide the parts outside the CDR3, is EAQVTQNPRYLITVTGKKLTVTCSQNMNHEYMSWYRQDPGLGLRQIYYSMNVEVTDKGDVPEGYKVSRKEKRNFPLILESPSPNQTSLYFCASSLLGQGSEKLFFGSGTQLSVL.

The rearrangement links TRBV7-9 to TRBJ1-1; unclear D gene. Trimming cost V 1 base and J 3 bases, with 9 bases left between them. The CDR3 is 14 residues long. Germline V gene sequence: CDR1 SEHNR, CDR2 FQNEAQ (reference sequence). The CDR3 DNA follows: TGTGCCAGCAGCTTAGGTCACTCGCACACTGAAGCTTTCTTT. This gives the protein CASSLGHSHTEAFF.

This clone was detected many times. The rearrangement uses TRBV10-2 and TRBJ2-7; possible D gene TRBD1, 7 bases. The CDR3 runs 13 residues. V was shortened by 8 bases and J by 4 bases, with 15 bases between the two germline ends. Per the germline V gene, CDR1 is WSHSY and CDR2 is SAAADI. The CDR3 DNA is TGCGCCAGCGGGCGCCAGGGGGGATACGAGCAGTACTTC. Amino acids: CASGRQGGYEQYF.

The chain employs TRBV4-2 and TRBJ1-1; D gene ambiguous. The V and J ends lost 1 base and 4 bases respectively, with 10 bases between them. The CDR3 totals 14 residues. The germline V gene has CDR1 LGHNA and CDR2 YNFKEQ. CDR3 in DNA: TGTGCCAGCAGCCAAGTCGGGTTCGTCACTGAAGCTTTCTTT. Translating it yields CASSQVGFVTEAFF.

This clone was seen only once. This rearrangement joins TRBV7-9 to TRBJ2-1; 11 bases line up with TRBD2. Germline trimming cut 3 bases from V and 1 base from J; bases unmatched to any gene: 2. Looked up from germline, CDR1 is SEHNR and CDR2 is FQNEAQ (reference sequence). The CDR3 runs 16 residues. The CDR3 DNA sequence: TGTGCCAGCAGCTTGGGGACTAGCGGTTCCTACAATGAGCAGTTCTTC. It encodes CASSLGTSGSYNEQFF. The variable domain in full, completed from reference TRBV7-9 and TRBJ2-1, reads DTGVSQNPRHKITKRGQNVTFRCDPISEHNRLYWYRQTLGQGPEFLTYFQNEAQLEKSRLLSDRFSAERPKGSFSTLEIQRTEQGDSAMYLCASSLGTSGSYNEQFFGPGTRLTVL.

The chain carries TRBV7-9 and TRBJ1-1, with a tentative D call TRBD1 (6 bases). This CDR3 has 19 residues. Germline-derived CDR1 and CDR2 are SEHNR and FQNEAQ (reference sequence). Between the trimmed V and J ends, which lost 0 bases and 1 base, there was a span of 21 bases. The CDR3 spells CASSLARFKDRKKNTEAFF. The CDR3 nucleotides read TGTGCCAGCAGCTTAGCGCGGTTTAAGGACAGAAAAAAGAACACTGAAGCTTTCTTT.

V gene TRBV11-2 combines with J gene TRBJ2-3, with 8 bases matching TRBD2. V trimming: 1 base; J trimming: 5 bases; junction bases outside the gene matches: 8. This CDR3 comprises 16 residues. Germline-derived CDR1 and CDR2 are SGHAT and FQNNGV. CDR3 sequence: CASSLGSGGPEDTQYF. The CDR3, as DNA: TGTGCCAGCAGCTTAGGCTCGGGAGGGCCCGAAGATACGCAGTATTTT. Variable domain in full (rest from reference TRBV11-2 and TRBJ2-3): EAGVAQSPRYKIIEKRQSVAFWCNPISGHATLYWYQQILGQGPKLLIQFQNNGVVDDSQLPKDRFSAERLKGVDSTLKIQPAKLEDSAVYLCASSLGSGGPEDTQYFGPGTRLTVL.

The rearrangement uses TRBV3-1 (or the pseudogene TRBV3-2) and TRBJ2-1; TRBD1 aligns across 12 bases. V was clipped by 6 bases and J by 7 bases; unmatched bases: 7. CDR3 size: 15 residues. Germline values: CDR1 LGHDT, CDR2 YNNKEL (reference sequence). The CDR3 nucleotides are TGTGCCAGCAGTCAAAGGGACAGGGGGCGGAATGAGCAGTTCTTC. Translated, it gives CASSQRDRGRNEQFF.

The V and J genes are TRBV27 and TRBJ2-2; a possible D gene is TRBD1 (5 bases). Per germline, CDR1 MNHEY and CDR2 SMNVEV (reference sequence). V was trimmed by 5 bases and J by 6 bases, leaving 16 bases between them. CDR3 length equals 15 residues. The DNA of the CDR3 is TGTGCCAGCAGTCCCGACTCTCCACAGGCCGGGGAGCTGTTTTTT. It codes for CASSPDSPQAGELFF.

The genes are TRBV23-1 and TRBJ2-2, with 10 bases fitting TRBD1. TRBV23-1 is an ORF, and what it does is uncertain. The CDR3 is made up of 18 amino acids. The V segment lost 1 base and the J segment 5 bases; nucleotides outside the gene matches: 10. The CDR3 DNA sequence: TGCGCCAGCAGTCAATGGGGTGACAGGGGGCGGGCAACCGGGGAGCTGTTTTTT. Its protein is CASSQWGDRGRATGELFF.

The gene calls are TRBV3-1 (or the pseudogene TRBV3-2) and TRBJ2-7, with a possible D match to TRBD2 (5 bases). V was clipped by 3 bases and J by 9 bases, with 18 bases between them. This CDR3 spans 14 amino acids. The V gene's germline CDR1 is LGHDT and CDR2 YNNKEL (reference sequence). CDR3 region: CASSQEAGVTWQYF. The CDR3 region has the DNA TGTGCCAGCAGCCAGGAGGCTGGGGTTACGTGGCAGTACTTC.

The chain combines TRBV5-1 with TRBJ1-6; D might be TRBD1 (5 bases). This CDR3 comprises 15 residues. Germline CDR1 reads SGHRS; CDR2 reads YFSETQ. The ends were cut back, 1 base at V and 5 bases at J, with 10 bases in the middle. CDR3 residues: CASSLSPGDNSPLHF. For the CDR3, the DNA is TGCGCCAGCAGCTTGAGTCCGGGGGATAATTCACCCCTCCACTTT.

Concerning this clone itself: The sample holds other DNA sequences that translate to the same CDR3. The V gene is TRBV5-4, the J gene TRBJ2-1; a weak D match, TRBD2 (5 bases). This CDR3 is built from 16 residues. Germline V CDR1 and CDR2: SGHNT, YYREEE (reference sequence). The V end was cut by 0 bases, the J end by 0 bases, with 10 bases between. Here the CDR3 reads CASSLAGSSSYNEQFF. CDR3 coding DNA: TGTGCCAGCAGCTTGGCGGGGTCTAGCTCCTACAATGAGCAGTTCTTC.

The chain joins TRBV19 to TRBJ1-2, with D perhaps TRBD1 (6 bases). Germline V gives CDR1 LNHDA, CDR2 SQIVND (reference sequence). The CDR3 length is 13 residues. V was pared by 3 bases and J by 4 bases, with 9 bases between. CDR3: CASSIWDTYGYTF. The CDR3 DNA reads TGTGCCAGTAGTATTTGGGACACCTATGGCTACACCTTC. Looking up the rest from reference TRBV19 and TRBJ1-2 gives the full variable domain: DGGITQSPKYLFRKEGQNVTLSCEQNLNHDAMYWYRQDPGQGLRLIYYSQIVNDFQKGDIAEGYSVSREKKESFPLTVTSAQKNPTAFYLCASSIWDTYGYTFGSGTRLTVV.

The chain uses TRBV5-1 and TRBJ2-7; 11 bases map to TRBD2. The germline gives CDR1 SGHRS, CDR2 YFSETQ. Trimming took 9 bases from V and 3 from J; bases not matched to a gene: 8. The CDR3 runs to 14 residues. The CDR3 nucleotides read TGCGCCACCTCACGGACTAGCGGGCTCTACGAGCAGTACTTC. It is translated as CATSRTSGLYEQYF.

The V call is TRBV11-2, the J call TRBJ2-2; 13 nucleotides agree with TRBD2. This CDR3 region has 18 residues. CDR1 is SGHAT and CDR2 is FQNNGV in the germline V gene. The trim removed 2 bases at V and 4 bases at J, leaving 7 bases unmatched. Here the CDR3 reads CASSLLGLAGVGTGELFF. In DNA form, the CDR3 reads TGTGCCAGCAGCTTACTCGGACTAGCGGGAGTGGGCACCGGGGAGCTGTTTTTT.

The chain has TRBV27 and TRBJ1-6; a weak D match, TRBD1 (5 bases). V lost 3 bases and J 11 bases, leaving 17 bases between the germline ends. CDR1 and CDR2 (germline): MNHEY, SMNVEV (reference sequence). The CDR3 is 15 amino acids. CDR3 bases: TGTGCCAGCAGTTTTGGGGCTCCGGCCGTTGCACCCCTCCACTTT. Encoded protein: CASSFGAPAVAPLHF.

This rearrangement joins TRBV19 to TRBJ1-1, with 11 bases fitting TRBD1. V shed 1 base and J 5 bases; nucleotides not matched to a gene: 0. Germline CDR1 is LNHDA and CDR2 is SQIVND (reference sequence). There are 14 residues in the CDR3. CDR3 bases: TGTGCCAGTAGTATAGGGGACAGGGGGACTGAAGCTTTCTTT. The encoded protein is CASSIGDRGTEAFF.

The V and J genes are TRBV11-2 and TRBJ2-5; 8 bases fit TRBD1. CDR1 SGHAT and CDR2 FQNNGV come from the germline V gene. The CDR3 has 17 amino acids. J lost 2 bases, V lost 1 base, and 9 bases had no gene match. The CDR3 here is CASSLGRTGTEQETQYF. The CDR3 DNA is TGTGCCAGCAGCTTAGGCCGGACAGGGACGGAGCAAGAGACCCAGTACTTC.

The V call is TRBV9, the J call TRBJ2-7; TRBD1 aligns across 10 bases. V gave up 0 bases and J gave up 7 bases; unmatched junction bases: 4. The CDR3 runs 14 residues. CDR1 and CDR2 from the germline V gene are SGDLS and YYNGEE. CDR3 residues: CASSVGQGAREQYF. CDR3 bases: TGTGCCAGCAGCGTAGGACAGGGGGCGCGAGAGCAGTACTTC.

This clone was observed a few times. The V call is TRBV5-1, the J call TRBJ2-7; TRBD1 aligns across 9 bases. V was clipped by 4 bases and J by 3 bases; unmatched bases: 8. This CDR3 region has 15 residues. Germline CDR1 is SGHRS and CDR2 is YFSETQ. The CDR3 sequence is CASSLTGGIDYEQYF. CDR3 nucleotide sequence: TGCGCCAGCAGCCTGACAGGGGGGATTGACTACGAGCAGTACTTC. Full variable domain (missing parts from reference TRBV5-1 and TRBJ2-7): KAGVTQTPRYLIKTRGQQVTLSCSPISGHRSVSWYQQTPGQGLQFLFEYFSETQRNKGNFPGRFSGRQFSNSRSEMNVSTLELGDSALYLCASSLTGGIDYEQYFGPGTRLTVT.

This rearrangement joins TRBV6-1 to TRBJ1-1; perhaps TRBD1 as D (5 bases). V shed 3 bases and J shed 1 base, with 9 bases lying between them. This CDR3 contains 14 residues. In germline, CDR1 is MNHNS, CDR2 SASEGT. CDR3 coding DNA: TGTGCCAGCAGTGAGGACAACCCGAACACTGAAGCTTTCTTT. It is translated as CASSEDNPNTEAFF.

This sequence joins TRBV5-1 and TRBJ2-7, with D possibly TRBD2 on 5 matching bases. Germline V CDR1 and CDR2: SGHRS, YFSETQ. The CDR3 covers 13 residues. The ends were cut back, 0 bases at V and 2 bases at J, with 6 bases in the middle. The CDR3 DNA follows: TGCGCCAGCAGCTTGGGCGGGCCCTACGAGCAGTACTTC. Protein: CASSLGGPYEQYF.

V gene TRBV28 combines with J gene TRBJ2-1, with D perhaps matching TRBD1 (6 bases). Trimming took 2 bases from V and 15 from J, leaving 14 bases between them. The germline V gene has CDR1 MDHEN and CDR2 SYDVKM. The CDR3 runs 12 residues. CDR3 DNA: TGTGCCAGCAGTTTAGAAACAGGGAAGCCGTTCTTC. This translates into CASSLETGKPFF. The full variable domain, completed using reference TRBV28 and TRBJ2-1, is DVKVTQSSRYLVKRTGEKVFLECVQDMDHENMFWYRQDPGLGLRLIYFSYDVKMKEKGDIPEGYSVSREKKERFSLILESASTNQTSMYLCASSLETGKPFFGPGTRLTVL.